Only a few counts were recorded for the clone carrying this TCR beta chain. The antigen remains unidentified. The data originate from a study of cytomegalovirus exposure and HLA in healthy donors. Findings and limits, study-wide: Segments of the TCR beta V type were, in most cases, productive about 87% or about 30% of the time in an earlier analysis. In a later analysis, HLA-C alleles had the fewest associated TCRs, DRB1 alleles the most. An assumption of roughly uniform sequencing depth across donors underlay the presence/absence analyses.

The PCR made use of 60 Vbeta and 13 Jbeta primers. Sequenced by immunoSEQ multiplex PCR; TCRdb stores in-frame clones only, minus some. The sample contains about 200,000 clones, around 86% of which appear only once. Sample: PBMCs. The clonotype was recovered from a woman in her 40s in good health and CMV-seronegative.

The CDR3 sequence is CASSNRGNYGYTF. CDR3 nucleotides: TGTGCCAGTAGTAATAGGGGGAACTATGGCTACACCTTC. V gene TRBV19 combines with J gene TRBJ1-2, with D possibly being TRBD1 (6 bases). The CDR3 has 13 residues. Germline assignment: CDR1 LNHDA and CDR2 SQIVND (reference sequence). V gave up 4 bases and J gave up 2 bases, with 8 bases separating them.